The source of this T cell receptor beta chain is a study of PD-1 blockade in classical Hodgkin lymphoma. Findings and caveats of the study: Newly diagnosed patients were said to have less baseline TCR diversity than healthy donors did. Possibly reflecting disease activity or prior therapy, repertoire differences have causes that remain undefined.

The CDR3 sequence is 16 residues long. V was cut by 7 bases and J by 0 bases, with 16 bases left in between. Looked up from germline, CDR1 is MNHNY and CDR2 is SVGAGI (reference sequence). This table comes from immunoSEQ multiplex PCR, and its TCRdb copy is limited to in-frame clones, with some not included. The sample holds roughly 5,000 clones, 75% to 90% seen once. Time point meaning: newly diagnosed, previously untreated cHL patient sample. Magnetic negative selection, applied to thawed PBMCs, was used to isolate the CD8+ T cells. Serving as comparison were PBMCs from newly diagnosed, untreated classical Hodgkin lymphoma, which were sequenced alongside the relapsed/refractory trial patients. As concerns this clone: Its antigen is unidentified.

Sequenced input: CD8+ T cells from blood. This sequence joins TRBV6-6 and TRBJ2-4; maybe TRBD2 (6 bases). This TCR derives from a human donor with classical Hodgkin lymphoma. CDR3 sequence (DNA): TGTGCCAGCACCTCTTCGCGGGGTAGAGCCAAAAACATTCAGTACTTC. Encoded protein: CASTSSRGRAKNIQYF.